What follows is one T cell receptor beta chain and its context. As yet, its antigen is unknown. All patients picked for sequencing had shown, by flow cytometry, an expansion of CD8+CD57+ cells. No patient had been given any therapy when blood was sampled. Template material for TCR beta VDJ and CDR3 profiling consisted of genomic DNA. MiXCR, run by TCRdb on the reads, gives a single entry per CDR3 protein. The sample comprises fewer than 300,000 distinct CDR3 sequences, approximately 82% of which are singletons, and roughly 42% rests with the top ten. The data were obtained in a study of CD8+CD57+ T cells in acquired aplastic anemia. Study at large: Sorted CD4+ and CD8+ cells gave a mean 3.2 ug DNA, range 0.2 to 27.4 ug. Findings and limits, study-wide: Patients and controls were found to share twenty-nine CD8+ CDR3 sequences.

Sequencing was performed on sorted CD4+, CD8+, or CD8+CD57+ T cells (not recorded which) from PBMCs. This clonotype was obtained from a human donor with aplastic anemia.

The CDR3 DNA reads as TGTGCCAGCAGCTTAGCGGGAGGACAGCGTTCCCCCCTCCACTTT. Translation gives CASSLAGGQRSPLHF. The chain carries TRBV7-2 and TRBJ1-6, with a tentative D call TRBD1 (6 bases). Trimming took 0 bases from V and 13 from J, leaving 16 bases between them. The CDR3 is 15 residues long. Germline V lookup: CDR1 SGHTA, CDR2 FQGNSA.